The clone carrying this T cell receptor (beta chain) occurred a few times. The data originate from a study of blood T cells in healthy people across ages. A second PCR, run for about 7 to 12 cycles, used a sample-barcoded 5' primer plus a J-beta primer mix. TCRdb used MiXCR to reprocess the 5' RACE reads, holding one entry per CDR3 protein. The table lists some 690,000 distinct CDR3 sequences, 22% of them singletons. Each sample had at least 6 million PBMCs isolated. Germline assignment: CDR1 KGHSH and CDR2 LQKENI. The CDR3 covers 13 residues. Trimming cost V 5 bases and J 7 bases, with 14 bases left between them.

This clonotype originated in a man aged 65 to 85 in good health. The rearrangement links TRBV18 to TRBJ2-5; D ambiguous. The sequenced sample consisted of blood. The CDR3 region is CASSTQEKGTQYF. The CDR3 DNA follows: TGTGCCAGCTCAACCCAAGAAAAGGGGACCCAGTACTTC.